Below are 18 T cell receptor beta chains sequenced from a single sample in a study of blood T cells in healthy people across ages. Together with a sample-barcoded 5' primer, a J-beta primer mix was included in a second PCR lasting about 6 to 11 cycles. TCRdb itself ran the 5' RACE reads through MiXCR, one entry per CDR3 protein. The sample has some 920,000 distinct CDR3 sequences; 51% are singletons. The sample taken for sequencing was blood. All receptors derive from an older woman in good health.

The rearrangement links TRBV2 to TRBJ2-1; D call uncertain. The CDR3 contains 15 residues. The germline V and J ends were trimmed by 3 bases and 0 bases, with 9 bases remaining between them. Looked up from germline, CDR1 is SNHLY and CDR2 is FYNNEI. In DNA, the CDR3 is TGTGCCAGCAGTGACCACGGCAGCTCCTACAATGAGCAGTTCTTC. It yields the protein CASSDHGSSYNEQFF.

This clonotype was detected a few times. The gene calls are TRBV6-2 or TRBV6-3 and TRBJ1-2; 8 bases are shared with TRBD1. Germline lookup yields CDR1 MNHEY and CDR2 SVGEGT. CDR3 size: 14 residues. Germline trimming cut 7 bases from V and 1 base from J; bases unmatched to any gene: 5. The CDR3 region is CASTPGQDNYGYTF. DNA of the CDR3: TGTGCCAGCACCCCGGGACAGGATAACTATGGCTACACCTTC.

The chain couples TRBV29-1 to TRBJ2-7; the match to TRBD2 covers 8 bases. CDR1 is SQVTM and CDR2 is ANQGSEA in the germline V gene. The CDR3 is 12 amino acids. The V and J ends lost 6 bases and 3 bases, in that order; junction bases with no gene match: 4. The CDR3 nucleotides are TGCAGCGTAGCGGGAGTGGGCTACGAGCAGTACTTC. Amino acids: CSVAGVGYEQYF.

This clonotype was counted a few times. The chain links TRBV6-5 to TRBJ1-6; the D is unclear. Looked up from germline, CDR1 is MNHEY and CDR2 is SVGAGI. The length of the CDR3 is 15 residues. Deletions cut 3 bases from V and 5 bases from J, with 11 bases between. CDR3: CASSYWSGDNSPLHF. As DNA, the CDR3 is TGTGCCAGCAGTTATTGGTCAGGAGATAATTCACCCCTCCACTTT.

This clonotype appeared a few times. This chain joins TRBV20-1 and TRBJ2-7, with 10 positions matching TRBD2. CDR3 length equals 13 residues. Germline CDR1 is DFQATT and CDR2 is SNEGSKA (reference sequence). The V gene end was trimmed by 3 bases and the J gene end by 4 bases; junction bases not matched to a gene: 3. Here the CDR3 DNA reads TGCAGTGCTAGGGTACTAGCGGGGTACGAGCAGTACTTC. Its protein product is CSARVLAGYEQYF.

Regarding this clonotype: One base away lies a much larger clone, so this may be a sequencing read error. The chain links TRBV29-1 to TRBJ2-7; no clear D. This CDR3 region has 13 residues. From germline, CDR1 is SQVTM and CDR2 ANQGSEA. The CDR3 spells CSAEDGSSYEQYF. CDR3 in DNA: TGCAGCGCTGAAGATGGTAGCTCCTACGAGCAGTACTTC.

The table lists this clonotype with many counts. The V and J genes are TRBV29-1 and TRBJ2-7; D gene unclear. V lost 2 bases, J lost 0 bases, and 11 bases lay in between. The CDR3 runs to 14 residues. Looked up from germline, CDR1 is SQVTM and CDR2 is ANQGSEA. In DNA, the CDR3 is TGCAGCGTTGAAACCCGCTTGAGCTCCTACGAGCAGTACTTC. It codes for CSVETRLSSYEQYF.

This chain connects TRBV2 to TRBJ2-7, with TRBD1 identical over 12 bases. This CDR3 has 16 amino acids. In germline, CDR1 is SNHLY, CDR2 FYNNEI. J was trimmed by 0 bases and V by 5 bases; bases with no gene match: 5. The DNA of the CDR3 is TGTGCCAGCAGTCCCGGGACAGGGGGCTACTCCTACGAGCAGTACTTC. Protein product: CASSPGTGGYSYEQYF.

This clonotype appeared a few times. The CDR3 protein is CASSSLGTTDTQYF. CDR3 DNA: TGTGCCAGCAGTTCACTAGGGACCACAGATACGCAGTATTTT. The V gene is TRBV28, the J gene TRBJ2-3, with D perhaps given as TRBD1 or TRBD2 (5 bases each). The V end lost 4 bases, the J end lost 2 bases, and 10 bases lay between the germline ends. The CDR3 loop spans 14 amino acids. The germline gives CDR1 MDHEN, CDR2 SYDVKM.

Ten or more counts support this clonotype. The V and J genes are TRBV7-2 and TRBJ2-7, with a possible D match to TRBD2 (6 bases). Germline V gene lookup returns CDR1 SGHTA and CDR2 FQGNSA. CDR3 length: 15 residues. The ends were cut back, 6 bases at V and 2 bases at J, with 17 bases in the middle. For the CDR3, the DNA is TGTGCCAGCAGAGGCGGGAAGATGGGGCCCTACGAGCAGTACTTC. Its protein product is CASRGGKMGPYEQYF.

The J gene is TRBJ2-7, the V gene TRBV28; the D is unclear. CDR1 MDHEN and CDR2 SYDVKM come from the germline V gene. Trimming took off 6 bases at V and 0 bases at J, with 12 bases between the two ends. The CDR3 length is 14 residues. CDR3 sequence reads: CASRAGYSSYEQYF. As DNA, the CDR3 is TGTGCCAGCAGGGCAGGCTATAGCTCCTACGAGCAGTACTTC. The complete variable domain, with remaining parts taken from reference TRBV28 and TRBJ2-7, reads DVKVTQSSRYLVKRTGEKVFLECVQDMDHENMFWYRQDPGLGLRLIYFSYDVKMKEKGDIPEGYSVSREKKERFSLILESASTNQTSMYLCASRAGYSSYEQYFGPGTRLTVT.

V gene TRBV12-3 or TRBV12-4 combines with J gene TRBJ2-1, with a possible D match to TRBD2 (6 bases). The CDR3 consists of 14 residues. The ends were cut back, 6 bases at V and 9 bases at J, with 18 bases in the middle. Written as DNA, the CDR3 is TGTGCCAGCAGAACAACCGGGACTTTCGTTGAGCAGTTCTTC. Protein: CASRTTGTFVEQFF.

This clonotype was observed a handful of times. The J gene is TRBJ2-1, the V gene TRBV29-1; TRBD1 matches 8 bases. The CDR3 spans 13 residues. After removal of 7 bases from V and 5 bases from J, the junction contained 7 bases not matched to a gene. CDR1 is SQVTM and CDR2 is ANQGSEA in the germline V gene. The CDR3 loop reads CSANQGANNEQFF. In nucleotides, the CDR3 is TGCAGCGCCAACCAGGGGGCCAACAATGAGCAGTTCTTC.

The V call is TRBV6-6, the J call TRBJ2-1; TRBD2 aligns across 8 bases. The junction had 11 bases not matched to a gene; V was cut back by 8 bases and J by 8 bases. In germline, CDR1 is MNHNY, CDR2 SVGAGI (reference sequence). The CDR3 has 14 residues. The CDR3 coding sequence is TGTGCCAGCCTCCCAGCGGGGGCTAGGGATGAGCAGTTCTTC. This translates into CASLPAGARDEQFF.

The rearrangement joins TRBV10-2 to TRBJ2-5; maybe TRBD1 (6 bases). The end of the DNA is better explained by TRBJ2-7, so the J call may be wrong. The CDR3 runs to 17 residues. Germline loops: CDR1 WSHSY, CDR2 SAAADI. This CDR3 is CASSERRGFGLGREQYF. As DNA, the CDR3 is TGCGCCAGCAGCGAAAGAAGGGGGTTTGGTCTCGGACGCGAGCAGTACTTC.

This rearrangement joins TRBV2 to TRBJ2-1, with TRBD1 matching over 8 bases. V trimming: 5 bases; J trimming: 4 bases; junction bases outside the gene matches: 7. The CDR3 runs 15 residues. Germline values: CDR1 SNHLY, CDR2 FYNNEI. CDR3 residues: CASSRQGWPYNEQFF. The CDR3 coding sequence is TGTGCCAGCAGTAGACAGGGGTGGCCGTACAATGAGCAGTTCTTC.

This clonotype was picked up many times. The chain couples TRBV4-2 to TRBJ2-3, with 7 bases aligning to TRBD2. The length of the CDR3 is 16 residues. Germline V CDR1 and CDR2: LGHNA, YNFKEQ. V was pared by 4 bases and J by 0 bases, with 7 bases of the junction left unmatched. CDR3 nucleotide sequence: TGTGCCAGCAGCCTAAGGGCTAGCGGTAGCACAGATACGCAGTATTTT. Protein product: CASSLRASGSTDTQYF.

V is TRBV28 and J is TRBJ2-7; 10 bases map to TRBD1. Trimming removed 9 bases from V and 0 bases from J; junction bases left unmatched: 11. Germline CDR1 MDHEN, CDR2 SYDVKM. The CDR3 length is 16 residues. CDR3 amino acids: CASHSTGTGVSYEQYF. CDR3 sequence (DNA): TGTGCCAGTCATTCAACCGGGACAGGGGTCTCCTACGAGCAGTACTTC.